Below are 28 T cell receptor beta chains sequenced from a single sample in a study of T-cell reconstitution after alpha-beta-depleted transplantation in children. A library of TCRbeta sequences, prepared with unique molecular identifiers, was generated. One entry per CDR3 protein results from TCRdb running MiXCR on the PCR reads. The sample lists roughly 120,000 distinct CDR3 sequences; about 9.3% were seen once. Sequencing was performed on PBMCs from the stem cell graft donor, taken from the stem cell graft. All receptors come from a human donor who donated a stem cell graft to a child with acute lymphoblastic leukemia.

This clonotype was counted at least ten times. This chain's CDR3 is CASSLERGYQRNEQYF. The CDR3 DNA follows: TGTGCCAGCAGTCTCGAAAGGGGGTACCAGCGAAACGAGCAGTACTTC. This chain joins TRBV28 and TRBJ2-7, with D possibly being TRBD1 (6 bases). Germline assignment: CDR1 MDHEN and CDR2 SYDVKM. The CDR3 runs 16 residues. V was pared by 5 bases and J by 5 bases, with 22 bases between.

This clonotype was recorded many times. The chain links TRBV7-9 to TRBJ1-1; no firm D call. V lost 1 base and J lost 1, with 13 bases in between. The CDR3 consists of 16 residues. The germline V gene has CDR1 SEHNR and CDR2 FQNEAQ (reference sequence). The CDR3 reads CASSLVSGRTNTEAFF. In DNA, the CDR3 is TGTGCCAGCAGCTTAGTTTCAGGACGTACGAACACTGAAGCTTTCTTT.

This clonotype was found many times. The V gene is TRBV5-1, the J gene TRBJ2-6; D call uncertain. Trimming removed 4 bases from V and 0 bases from J, with 5 bases in between. CDR1 is SGHRS, CDR2 YFSETQ, per germline. The CDR3 runs 14 residues. The CDR3 reads CASSKDSGANVLTF. The CDR3 DNA sequence: TGCGCCAGCAGCAAGGACTCTGGGGCCAACGTCCTGACTTTC.

This clonotype was observed many times. This sequence joins TRBV5-4 and TRBJ2-1; weak D call: TRBD2 (5 bases). Germline values: CDR1 SGHNT, CDR2 YYREEE (reference sequence). With 0 bases removed from V and 3 bases from J, the gap between germline ends came to 7 bases. The CDR3 extends over 14 amino acids. The CDR3 sequence: CASSLERDYNEQFF. The CDR3 DNA is TGTGCCAGCAGCTTGGAACGGGACTACAATGAGCAGTTCTTC.

This clonotype was detected many times. The chain employs TRBV5-1 and TRBJ2-3; D ambiguous. The CDR3 contains 16 residues. Per the germline V gene, CDR1 is SGHRS and CDR2 is YFSETQ. V dropped 3 bases and J dropped 0 bases, with 14 bases sitting between them. CDR3 region: CASSSGTQSSTDTQYF. CDR3 nucleotide sequence: TGCGCCAGCAGCTCCGGAACGCAATCTAGCACAGATACGCAGTATTTT.

In its sample, this clonotype was seen many times. This chain uses TRBV27 with TRBJ2-2; 7 positions agree with TRBD1. Trimming at V came to 2 bases and at J to 6 bases, leaving 6 bases not matched to a gene. This CDR3 has 15 amino acids. Germline V gene lookup returns CDR1 MNHEY and CDR2 SMNVEV (reference sequence). CDR3 in DNA: TGTGCCAGCAGTTTAGTGACAGGGAGTGCCGGGGAGCTGTTTTTT. It translates to CASSLVTGSAGELFF.

There are many counts of this clonotype. The rearrangement links TRBV27 to TRBJ2-3, with D hard to call. The germline V gene has CDR1 MNHEY and CDR2 SMNVEV (reference sequence). This CDR3 contains 13 residues. Trimming took off 7 bases at V and 1 base at J, with 9 bases between the two ends. In nucleotides, the CDR3 is TGTGCCAGCACCGCAGGCCGCACAGATACGCAGTATTTT. It encodes CASTAGRTDTQYF.

This clonotype has at least ten counts. The chain links TRBV6-1 to TRBJ1-4; TRBD1 matches at 7 bases. The V gene end was trimmed by 5 bases and the J gene end by 0 bases; junction bases not matched to a gene: 9. This CDR3 has 17 residues. Germline-derived CDR1 and CDR2 are MNHNS and SASEGT. The DNA of the CDR3 is TGTGCCAGCAGTCGCGTAAAGGGGGCCTCAACTAATGAAAAACTGTTTTTT. This encodes CASSRVKGASTNEKLFF.

In this sample, this clonotype turned up many times. The chain combines TRBV14 with TRBJ2-1; D is possibly TRBD2 (6 bases). The germline V gene encodes CDR1 SGHDN and CDR2 FVKESK. The CDR3 is 14 amino acids. Trimming took 4 bases from V and 5 from J, leaving 12 bases between them. CDR3 in amino acids: CASSLGLRNNEQFF. As DNA, the CDR3 is TGTGCCAGCAGCCTGGGACTCCGAAACAATGAGCAGTTCTTC.

This clonotype was picked up many times. A read error may produce the germline difference seen at one junction end. The CDR3 DNA reads as TGCAGGGCTACACAGAATAACTATGGCTACACCTTC. Translated: CRATQNNYGYTF. The V and J genes are TRBV20-1 and TRBJ1-2, with D uncertain. Germline V CDR1 and CDR2: DFQATT, SNEGSKA (reference sequence). CDR3 length: 12 residues.

The table lists this clonotype with many counts. The rearrangement uses TRBV20-1 and TRBJ2-7; 10 bases map to TRBD2. Per germline, CDR1 DFQATT and CDR2 SNEGSKA (reference sequence). This CDR3 has 16 amino acids. With 1 base clipped from V and 7 bases from J, the junction kept 13 bases outside the gene matches. The CDR3 DNA reads as TGCAGTGCTAGAGCTCAGCGGGAGGGCCCCCGCTTAGAGCAGTACTTC. It translates to CSARAQREGPRLEQYF.

The table lists this clonotype with many counts. The rearrangement joins TRBV20-1 to TRBJ1-5, with D maybe TRBD1 (6 bases). CDR1 is DFQATT and CDR2 is SNEGSKA in the germline V gene (reference sequence). Between the trimmed V and J ends, which lost 3 bases and 2 bases, there was a span of 17 bases. This CDR3 spans 16 amino acids. The CDR3 here is CSASGHQRGGNQPQHF. CDR3 bases: TGCAGTGCTAGCGGGCACCAAAGGGGGGGCAATCAGCCCCAGCATTTT.

The rearrangement links TRBV7-9 to TRBJ2-7; 10 bases fit TRBD1. The length of the CDR3 is 14 residues. Germline CDR1 reads SEHNR; CDR2 reads FQNEAQ (reference sequence). Trimming took 5 bases from V and 7 from J; bases not matched to a gene: 8. Written as DNA, the CDR3 is TGTGCCAGCAGCCCCCCATGGACAGGGGGAGAGCAGTACTTC. It is translated as CASSPPWTGGEQYF.

This clonotype was detected ten times or more. V and J are TRBV6-6 and TRBJ1-1; 9 nucleotides align to TRBD1. CDR1 is MNHNY and CDR2 is SVGAGI in the germline V gene (reference sequence). The CDR3 consists of 13 residues. The V gene end was trimmed by 11 bases and the J gene end by 5 bases; junction bases not matched to a gene: 9. The CDR3, as DNA: TGTGCCTTTCTCCCGGGACAGGGAACTGAAGCTTTCTTT. As protein: CAFLPGQGTEAFF.

The sample holds many counts of this clonotype. The CDR3 region has the DNA TGCAGCGTTGTGGGAACGAACACCGGGGAGCTGTTTTTT. This encodes CSVVGTNTGELFF. The genes are TRBV29-1 and TRBJ2-2; D is uncertain. The ends were cut back, 4 bases at V and 0 bases at J, with 6 bases in the middle. In germline, CDR1 is SQVTM, CDR2 ANQGSEA. The CDR3 covers 13 residues.

At least ten counts were recorded for this clonotype. The V gene is TRBV28, the J gene TRBJ2-1; D is perhaps TRBD1 (5 bases). This CDR3 spans 15 amino acids. Germline CDR1 is MDHEN and CDR2 is SYDVKM. With 6 bases removed from V and 2 bases from J, the gap between germline ends came to 14 bases. DNA of the CDR3: TGTGCCAGCAGCGTTTTGGGGCGGCCCTACAATGAGCAGTTCTTC. This encodes CASSVLGRPYNEQFF.

This clonotype was observed many times. V usage is TRBV15 and J usage is TRBJ2-2, with D perhaps matching TRBD2 (6 bases). V was clipped by 3 bases and J by 4 bases, with 12 bases between them. This CDR3 comprises 15 residues. Germline CDR1 reads LNHNV; CDR2 reads YYDKDF (reference sequence). Here the CDR3 DNA reads TGTGCCACCAGCAGGACGGGACTTCCCACCGGGGAGCTGTTTTTT. The encoded protein is CATSRTGLPTGELFF.

This clonotype was detected ten times or more. The V gene is TRBV20-1, the J gene TRBJ2-4; a weak D match, TRBD1 (6 bases). The CDR3 extends over 13 amino acids. Germline values: CDR1 DFQATT, CDR2 SNEGSKA (reference sequence). Trimming pared 6 bases from V and 1 base from J, leaving 10 bases between. The CDR3 region is CSAPGQAKNIQYF. The CDR3 DNA reads as TGCAGTGCCCCTGGACAGGCCAAAAACATTCAGTACTTC.

As to this clonotype: At one of its ends the junction is not consistent with the germline gene, which may arise from a read error. The rearrangement joins TRBV5-4 to TRBJ1-1; the D gene is possibly TRBD1 (5 bases). Germline loops: CDR1 SGHNT, CDR2 YYREEE (reference sequence). CDR3 length: 15 amino acids. CDR3 protein: CTSSLVGPPNSEAFF. The CDR3 DNA is TGTACCAGCAGCTTGGTGGGGCCACCAAACTCTGAAGCTTTCTTT.

The rearrangement links TRBV7-3 to TRBJ2-1; the D is unclear. Germline lookup yields CDR1 SGHTA and CDR2 FQGTGA. With 6 bases removed from V and 4 bases from J, the gap between germline ends came to 19 bases. There are 16 residues in the CDR3. CDR3 in amino acids: CASSWAPRGKYNEQFF. Written as DNA, the CDR3 is TGTGCCAGCAGTTGGGCTCCGCGAGGAAAATACAATGAGCAGTTCTTC. The full variable domain, rest sourced from reference TRBV7-3 and TRBJ2-1, is GAGVSQTPSNKVTEKGKYVELRCDPISGHTALYWYRQSLGQGPEFLIYFQGTGAADDSGLPNDRFFAVRPEGSVSTLKIQRTERGDSAVYLCASSWAPRGKYNEQFFGPGTRLTVL.

This clonotype was seen at least ten times. This chain links TRBV2 with TRBJ1-2; D is unresolved. The V end lost 2 bases, the J end lost 8 bases, and 21 bases lay between the germline ends. The CDR3 totals 16 residues. Per germline, CDR1 SNHLY and CDR2 FYNNEI. CDR3 DNA: TGTGCCAGCAGTGAACCGCCGGGCGACCCAGCGGGAGGCTACACCTTC. This sequence encodes CASSEPPGDPAGGYTF.

Many counts were recorded for this clonotype. The CDR3: CASSFPRRGSSGANVLTF. The CDR3 DNA follows: TGTGCCAGCAGCTTCCCGCGGAGGGGGAGCTCTGGGGCCAACGTCCTGACTTTC. This chain connects TRBV11-1 to TRBJ2-6; perhaps D is TRBD1 or TRBD2 (6 bases each). V dropped 3 bases and J dropped 0 bases, with 15 bases sitting between them. Germline V gene sequence: CDR1 SGHAT, CDR2 FQDESV (reference sequence). CDR3 length equals 18 residues. The full variable domain, its missing parts supplied by reference TRBV11-1 and TRBJ2-6, is EAEVAQSPRYKITEKSQAVAFWCDPISGHATLYWYRQILGQGPELLVQFQDESVVDDSQLPKDRFSAERLKGVDSTLKIQPAELGDSAMYLCASSFPRRGSSGANVLTFGAGSRLTVL.

This clonotype was detected ten times or more. The rearrangement uses TRBV9 and TRBJ2-3, with a weak D call TRBD1 (6 bases). Germline V gene sequence: CDR1 SGDLS, CDR2 YYNGEE. CDR3 length: 14 residues. V lost 4 bases, J lost 2 bases, and 11 bases lay in between. As DNA, the CDR3 is TGTGCCAGCAGCTCCCAGGGGTACACAGATACGCAGTATTTT. Translation gives CASSSQGYTDTQYF.

This chain uses TRBV4-2 with TRBJ2-1, with 7 bases aligning to TRBD2. The J segment lost 6 bases and the V segment lost 1 base, leaving 12 bases of the junction unmatched. Germline CDR1 LGHNA, CDR2 YNFKEQ. This CDR3 is built from 17 residues. CDR3: CASSQGENIGRGNEQFF. CDR3 nucleotide sequence: TGTGCCAGCAGCCAAGGCGAGAATATAGGGAGGGGCAATGAGCAGTTCTTC.

This clonotype was counted many times. The genes are TRBV9 and TRBJ2-5; 16 bases fit TRBD2. The CDR3 covers 18 residues. With 3 bases clipped from V and 5 bases from J, the junction kept 10 bases outside the gene matches. The germline CDR1 and CDR2 sequences are SGDLS and YYNGEE. The CDR3 loop is CASSAPGTSGRAGETQYF. CDR3 DNA sequence: TGTGCCAGCAGCGCTCCCGGGACTAGCGGGAGGGCCGGGGAGACCCAGTACTTC.

This clonotype was counted ten times or more. The gene calls are TRBV7-6 and TRBJ2-1, with 7 bases that match TRBD1. V was pared by 3 bases and J by 0 bases, with 2 bases of the junction left unmatched. CDR1 SGHVS and CDR2 FNYEAQ come from the germline V gene. This CDR3 comprises 15 residues. For the CDR3, the DNA is TGTGCCAGCAGCTTGAGACAGGGCTCCTACAATGAGCAGTTCTTC. This encodes CASSLRQGSYNEQFF.

This clonotype was detected many times. The V call is TRBV25-1, the J call TRBJ1-3; unclear D gene. Germline V gene sequence: CDR1 MGHDK, CDR2 SYGVNS. CDR3 length equals 16 residues. V shed 3 bases and J shed 0 bases, with 12 bases lying between them. Here the CDR3 reads CASSDVGASSGNTIYF. The DNA for the CDR3 is TGTGCCAGCAGTGATGTCGGAGCCTCCTCTGGAAACACCATATATTTT.

This clonotype was seen at least ten times. The gene calls are TRBV7-2 and TRBJ1-4; 8 positions match TRBD1. The CDR3 runs to 14 residues. J lost 8 bases, V lost 2 bases, and 4 bases had no gene match. CDR1 and CDR2 (germline): SGHTA, FQGNSA. The CDR3 region has the DNA TGTGCCAGCAGCTTAAGCAGGGGGCGAGAAAAACTGTTTTTT. It encodes CASSLSRGREKLFF.